A single sample is the source of the 14 T cell receptor beta chains below, sequenced in a study of cytomegalovirus exposure and HLA in healthy donors. PCR was performed using 60 Vbeta and 13 Jbeta primers. This table comes from immunoSEQ multiplex PCR, and its TCRdb copy is limited to in-frame clones, with some not included. The sample contains about 98,000 clones, about 70% of which appear only once. The sample taken for sequencing was PBMCs. All receptors derive from a female donor in good health and CMV-seronegative.

The rearrangement uses TRBV14 and TRBJ1-6, with D perhaps TRBD1 (5 bases). Per the germline V gene, CDR1 is SGHDN and CDR2 is FVKESK. The CDR3 is made up of 16 amino acids. V was trimmed by 0 bases and J by 8 bases, leaving 14 bases between them. The CDR3 reads CASSQEVGRVDSPLHF. Here the CDR3 DNA reads TGTGCCAGCAGCCAAGAGGTGGGCAGGGTTGATTCACCCCTCCACTTT.

A few counts support this clone. Compared with germline, one end of the junction differs, possibly owing to a read error. The gene calls are TRBV7-7 and TRBJ2-7, with a tentative D call TRBD1 (6 bases). The CDR3 loop spans 14 amino acids. The germline V gene encodes CDR1 SSHAT and CDR2 FNYEAQ (reference sequence). The chain's CDR3 is CASSLGPEGDEQYF. CDR3 sequence (DNA): TGTGCTAGCAGCTTAGGACCCGAGGGGGACGAGCAGTACTTC.

This clone turned up a few times. The rearrangement links TRBV27 to TRBJ2-3, with D possibly TRBD2 on 6 matching bases. Trimming removed 3 bases from V and 3 bases from J, with 13 bases in between. The CDR3 is 15 residues long. In germline, CDR1 is MNHEY, CDR2 SMNVEV (reference sequence). The CDR3 DNA reads as TGTGCCAGCAGTTTTGCGGGTCGGGGGACAGATACGCAGTATTTT. It encodes CASSFAGRGTDTQYF.

CDR3 DNA sequence: TGTGCCAGCAGCGACCGAATGACTTGCGGCTACACCTTC. This sequence encodes CASSDRMTCGYTF. The V and J genes are TRBV9 and TRBJ1-2; D is unclear. This CDR3 has 13 amino acids. Per germline, CDR1 SGDLS and CDR2 YYNGEE. V was clipped by 3 bases and J by 8 bases, with 14 bases between them.

The rearrangement uses TRBV11-2 and TRBJ1-2, with D possibly matching TRBD1 (5 bases). V gave up 2 bases and J gave up 11 bases, with 12 bases separating them. The CDR3 is 12 amino acids. The germline gives CDR1 SGHAT, CDR2 FQNNGV. The CDR3 here is CASSLSGVGYTF. The CDR3 nucleotides are TGTGCCAGCAGCTTATCGGGGGTGGGGTACACCTTC.

V and J are TRBV6-5 and TRBJ2-1, with TRBD2 identical over 8 bases. Germline V gene sequence: CDR1 MNHEY, CDR2 SVGAGI. The length of the CDR3 is 15 residues. V dropped 5 bases and J dropped 7; count of bases not matched to a gene: 10. CDR3 amino acids: CASSPTSGGVNEQFF. The CDR3 nucleotides read TGTGCCAGCAGTCCTACTAGCGGTGGGGTGAATGAGCAGTTCTTC.

The chain links TRBV4-2 to TRBJ2-5; 8 bases match TRBD2. From germline, CDR1 is LGHNA and CDR2 YNFKEQ. CDR3 length: 17 amino acids. With V trimmed by 0 bases and J by 7 bases, 13 bases remained unmatched. CDR3 sequence: CASSQEVLAVHPGTQYF. The CDR3 DNA follows: TGTGCCAGCAGCCAAGAGGTACTAGCGGTCCACCCGGGGACCCAGTACTTC.

This chain connects TRBV7-9 to TRBJ1-1; unclear D gene. CDR3 length equals 14 residues. Germline V gene sequence: CDR1 SEHNR, CDR2 FQNEAQ (reference sequence). The V end was cut by 2 bases, the J end by 3 bases, with 10 bases between. The CDR3: CASSLSGRDTEAFF. The CDR3 DNA reads TGTGCCAGCAGCTTATCAGGTAGAGACACTGAAGCTTTCTTT.

This clone has a handful of counts. This chain connects TRBV30 to TRBJ2-7; TRBD1 might be the D (6 bases). The ends were cut back, 1 base at V and 6 bases at J, with 7 bases in the middle. CDR1 is GTSNPN and CDR2 is SVGIG in the germline V gene (reference sequence). This CDR3 has 11 amino acids. The CDR3 nucleotides read TGTGCCTGGAGTGGAGGGGGCGAGCAGTACTTC. Amino acids: CAWSGGGEQYF.

A few counts support this clone. The chain joins TRBV18 to TRBJ1-2, with unresolved D. CDR1 and CDR2 from the germline V gene are KGHSH and LQKENI. V was clipped by 3 bases and J by 2 bases, with 10 bases between them. The CDR3 contains 14 residues. The CDR3 region is CASSPTESNYGYTF. CDR3 in DNA: TGTGCCAGCTCACCGACGGAGAGCAACTATGGCTACACCTTC.

The chain is built from TRBV30 and TRBJ2-5; 9 bases fit TRBD2. V shed 1 base and J 0 bases; nucleotides not matched to a gene: 0. There are 14 residues in the CDR3. Germline V CDR1 and CDR2: GTSNPN, SVGIG (reference sequence). The CDR3 coding sequence is TGTGCCTGGAGTGCTAGCGGGGACCAAGAGACCCAGTACTTC. The encoded protein is CAWSASGDQETQYF.

This chain connects TRBV2 to TRBJ2-5; 14 bases align to TRBD2. J was trimmed by 3 bases and V by 6 bases; bases with no gene match: 3. Germline V CDR1 and CDR2: SNHLY, FYNNEI. CDR3 length: 15 residues. CDR3 amino acids: CASSGLAGGEETQYF. In nucleotides, the CDR3 is TGTGCCAGCAGCGGACTAGCGGGAGGCGAAGAGACCCAGTACTTC.

This clone was recorded once. The J gene is TRBJ2-2, the V gene TRBV30; D unclear. The germline V gene has CDR1 GTSNPN and CDR2 SVGIG (reference sequence). V lost 0 bases to trimming and J lost 1 base, with 3 bases between them. The CDR3 is 13 amino acids. The CDR3 bases are TGTGCCTGGAGTGTCTGGAACACCGGGGAGCTGTTTTTT. This gives the protein CAWSVWNTGELFF. The full variable domain, completed using reference TRBV30 and TRBJ2-2, is SQTIHQWPATLVQPVGSPLSLECTVEGTSNPNLYWYRQAAGRGLQLLFYSVGIGQISSEVPQNLSASRPQDRQFILSSKKLLLSDSGFYLCAWSVWNTGELFFGEGSRLTVL.

Remarks on this clone: Other DNA sequences in this specimen translate into the identical CDR3. The V gene is TRBV4-1, the J gene TRBJ2-5; D may be TRBD2 (6 bases). Per germline, CDR1 MGHRA and CDR2 YSYEKL. CDR3 length: 13 residues. The V end was cut by 4 bases, the J end by 5 bases, with 11 bases between. The chain's CDR3 is CASSRLVWETQYF. CDR3 bases: TGCGCCAGCAGCCGACTAGTTTGGGAGACCCAGTACTTC.